This TCR beta chain was documented in a study of cytomegalovirus exposure and HLA in healthy donors. Background on the study: A prior analysis found fewer than 120 million unique TCR beta sequences from approximately 200 million T cells.

Trimming took 4 bases from V and 1 from J, leaving 11 bases between them. Germline loops: CDR1 SGHRS, CDR2 YFSETQ. The CDR3 extends over 15 amino acids. Unrecorded immune exposure was likely among donors, who were nominally healthy when sampled. PCR used 60 Vbeta primers and 13 Jbeta primers. Libraries were prepared by immunoSEQ multiplex PCR; TCRdb keeps only in-frame clonotypes and omits some of them. The table includes 100,000 to 150,000 clones, 74% detected once. Whole-study results and caveats: Sequencing had likely introduced a cluster of highly shared sequence variants as an artifact. Rates of TCR association differed by HLA locus in a later analysis, with DRB1 highest and HLA-C lowest.

With regard to this clone: Antigen specificity is unknown.

This receptor was taken from a man aged 35 to 55 in good health and CMV-seropositive. The specimen was PBMCs. The V and J genes are TRBV5-1 and TRBJ1-4; TRBD1 is a possible D gene (5 bases). CDR3 sequence: CASSRAGGTNEKLFF. CDR3 nucleotides: TGCGCCAGCAGCCGCGCGGGGGGAACTAATGAAAAACTGTTTTTT.